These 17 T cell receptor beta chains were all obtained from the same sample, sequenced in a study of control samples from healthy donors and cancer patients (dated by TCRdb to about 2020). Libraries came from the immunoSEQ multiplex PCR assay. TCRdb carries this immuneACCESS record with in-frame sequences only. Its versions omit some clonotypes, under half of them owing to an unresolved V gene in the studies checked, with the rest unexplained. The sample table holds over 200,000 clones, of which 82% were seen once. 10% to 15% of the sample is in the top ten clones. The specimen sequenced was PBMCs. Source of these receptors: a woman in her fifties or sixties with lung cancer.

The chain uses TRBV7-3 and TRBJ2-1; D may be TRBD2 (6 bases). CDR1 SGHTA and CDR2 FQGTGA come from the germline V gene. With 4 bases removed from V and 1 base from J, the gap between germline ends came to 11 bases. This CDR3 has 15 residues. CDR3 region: CASSSEAGSYNEQFF. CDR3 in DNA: TGTGCCAGCAGCTCCGAGGCGGGATCCTACAATGAGCAGTTCTTC.

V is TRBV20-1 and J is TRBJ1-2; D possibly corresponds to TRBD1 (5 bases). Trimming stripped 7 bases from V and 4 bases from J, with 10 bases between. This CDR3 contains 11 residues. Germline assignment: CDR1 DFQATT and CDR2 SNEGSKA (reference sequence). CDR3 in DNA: TGCAGTGTTCGGGGGTCCTATGGCTACACCTTC. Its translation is CSVRGSYGYTF.

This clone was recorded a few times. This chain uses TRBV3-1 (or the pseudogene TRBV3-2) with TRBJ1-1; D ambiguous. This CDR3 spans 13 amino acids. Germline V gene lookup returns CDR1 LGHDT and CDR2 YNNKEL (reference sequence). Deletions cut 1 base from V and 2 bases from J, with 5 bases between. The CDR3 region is CASSQVSNTEAFF. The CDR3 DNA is TGTGCCAGCAGCCAAGTAAGCAACACTGAAGCTTTCTTT.

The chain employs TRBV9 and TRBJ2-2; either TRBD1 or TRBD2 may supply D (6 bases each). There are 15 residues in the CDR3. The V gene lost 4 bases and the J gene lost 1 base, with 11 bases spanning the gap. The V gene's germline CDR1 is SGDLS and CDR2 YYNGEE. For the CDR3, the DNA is TGTGCCAGCAGCCCCGGGGGCGGGAACACCGGGGAGCTGTTTTTT. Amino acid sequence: CASSPGGGNTGELFF.

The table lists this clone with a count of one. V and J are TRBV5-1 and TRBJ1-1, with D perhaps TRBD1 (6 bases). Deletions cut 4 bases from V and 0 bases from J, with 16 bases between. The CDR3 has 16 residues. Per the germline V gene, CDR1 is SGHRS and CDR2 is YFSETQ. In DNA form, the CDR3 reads TGCGCCAGCAGCCTACAGGGACTCGGCATGAACACTGAAGCTTTCTTT. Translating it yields CASSLQGLGMNTEAFF.

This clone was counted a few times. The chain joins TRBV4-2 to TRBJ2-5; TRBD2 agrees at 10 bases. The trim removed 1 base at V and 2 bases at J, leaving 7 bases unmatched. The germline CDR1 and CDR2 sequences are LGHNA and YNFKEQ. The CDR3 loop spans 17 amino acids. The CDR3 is CASSQVHGAGGQETQYF. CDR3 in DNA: TGTGCCAGCAGCCAAGTTCACGGAGCGGGGGGGCAAGAGACCCAGTACTTC.

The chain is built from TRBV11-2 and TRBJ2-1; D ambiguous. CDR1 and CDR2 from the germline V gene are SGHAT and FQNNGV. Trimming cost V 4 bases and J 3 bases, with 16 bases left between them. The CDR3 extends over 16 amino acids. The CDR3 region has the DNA TGTGCCAGCAGCTCATTAATTGTGGGCCGCTACAATGAGCAGTTCTTC. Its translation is CASSSLIVGRYNEQFF.

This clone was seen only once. The DNA of the CDR3 is TGTGCCAGCAGTGGAGAAGGGGTGGGTGAGCAGTTCTTC. Amino acids: CASSGEGVGEQFF. This chain joins TRBV6-4 and TRBJ2-1; tentatively, D is TRBD1 (5 bases). CDR3 length equals 13 residues. Germline assignment: CDR1 MRHNA and CDR2 SNTAGT. V was clipped by 4 bases and J by 9 bases, with 13 bases between them.

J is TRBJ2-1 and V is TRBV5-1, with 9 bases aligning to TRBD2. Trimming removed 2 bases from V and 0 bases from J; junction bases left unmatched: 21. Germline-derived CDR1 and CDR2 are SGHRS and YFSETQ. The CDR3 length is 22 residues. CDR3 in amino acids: CASSFPAGGSLTQVNSYNEQFF. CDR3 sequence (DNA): TGCGCCAGCAGCTTTCCCGCGGGAGGGTCCCTTACCCAGGTGAACTCCTACAATGAGCAGTTCTTC. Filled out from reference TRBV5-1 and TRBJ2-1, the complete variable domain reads KAGVTQTPRYLIKTRGQQVTLSCSPISGHRSVSWYQQTPGQGLQFLFEYFSETQRNKGNFPGRFSGRQFSNSRSEMNVSTLELGDSALYLCASSFPAGGSLTQVNSYNEQFFGPGTRLTVL.

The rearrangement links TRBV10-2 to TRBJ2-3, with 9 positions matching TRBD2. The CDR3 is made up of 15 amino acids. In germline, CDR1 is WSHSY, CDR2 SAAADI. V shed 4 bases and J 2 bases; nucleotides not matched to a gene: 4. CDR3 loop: CASSGASGITDTQYF. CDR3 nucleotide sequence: TGCGCCAGCAGTGGGGCTAGCGGGATCACAGATACGCAGTATTTT.

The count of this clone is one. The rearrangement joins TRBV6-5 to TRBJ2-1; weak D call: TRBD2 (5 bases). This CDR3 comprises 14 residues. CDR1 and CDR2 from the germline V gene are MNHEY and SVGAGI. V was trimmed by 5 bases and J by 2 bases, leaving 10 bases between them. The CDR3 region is CASSQEAAYNEQFF. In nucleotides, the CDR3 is TGTGCCAGCAGTCAGGAGGCAGCCTACAATGAGCAGTTCTTC.

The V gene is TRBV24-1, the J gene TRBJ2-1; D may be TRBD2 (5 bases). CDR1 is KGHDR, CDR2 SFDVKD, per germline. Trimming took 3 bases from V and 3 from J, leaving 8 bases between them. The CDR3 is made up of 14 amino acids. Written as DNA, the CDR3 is TGTGCCACCAGTGATACCGGGGACTACAATGAGCAGTTCTTC. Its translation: CATSDTGDYNEQFF.

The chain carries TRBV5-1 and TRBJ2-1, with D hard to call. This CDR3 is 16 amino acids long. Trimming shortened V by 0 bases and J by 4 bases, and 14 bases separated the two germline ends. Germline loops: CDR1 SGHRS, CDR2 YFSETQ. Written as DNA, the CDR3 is TGCGCCAGCAGCTTGGCCCCGGGCGGACGGTACAATGAGCAGTTCTTC. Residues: CASSLAPGGRYNEQFF. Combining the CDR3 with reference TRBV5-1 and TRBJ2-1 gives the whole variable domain KAGVTQTPRYLIKTRGQQVTLSCSPISGHRSVSWYQQTPGQGLQFLFEYFSETQRNKGNFPGRFSGRQFSNSRSEMNVSTLELGDSALYLCASSLAPGGRYNEQFFGPGTRLTVL.

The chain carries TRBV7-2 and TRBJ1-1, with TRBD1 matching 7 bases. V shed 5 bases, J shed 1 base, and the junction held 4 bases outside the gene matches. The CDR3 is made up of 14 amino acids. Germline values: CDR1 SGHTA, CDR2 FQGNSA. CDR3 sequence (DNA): TGTGCCAGCAGCCGGGACAGAACGAACACTGAAGCTTTCTTT. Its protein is CASSRDRTNTEAFF.

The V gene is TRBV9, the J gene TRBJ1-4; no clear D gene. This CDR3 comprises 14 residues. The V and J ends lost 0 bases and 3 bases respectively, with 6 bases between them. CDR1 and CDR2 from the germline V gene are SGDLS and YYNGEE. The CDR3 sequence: CASSVGIPNEKLFF. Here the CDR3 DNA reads TGTGCCAGCAGCGTAGGGATTCCTAATGAAAAACTGTTTTTT.

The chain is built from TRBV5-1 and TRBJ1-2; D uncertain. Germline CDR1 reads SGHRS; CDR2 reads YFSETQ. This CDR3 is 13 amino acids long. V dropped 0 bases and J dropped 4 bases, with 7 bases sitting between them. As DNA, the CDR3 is TGCGCCAGCAGCTTGGGGGGTAGCTATGGCTACACCTTC. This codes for CASSLGGSYGYTF.

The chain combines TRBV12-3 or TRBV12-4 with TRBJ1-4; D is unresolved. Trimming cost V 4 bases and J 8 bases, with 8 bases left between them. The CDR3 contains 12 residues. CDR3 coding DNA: TGTGCCAGCAGTTCCACGGGGGAAAAACTGTTTTTT. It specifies CASSSTGEKLFF.